This TCR beta chain was sequenced during a study of T cell responses to AZD1222 COVID-19 vaccine. Findings and limits, study-wide: AZD1222 recipients seropositive at baseline numbered only 6 or 7.

Doses given second, at about 4 or about 12 weeks, were pooled. This clone has a single count. Antigen specificity is unknown. TCRdb's copy holds only in-frame clones and misses some; the assay was immunoSEQ multiplex PCR. The top ten clones hold about 2.1% of a sample with about 180,000 clones, 80% to 95% of them seen once. Trimming took 5 bases from V and 2 from J, leaving 19 bases between them. This CDR3 is 18 amino acids long. Looked up from germline, CDR1 is MNHEY and CDR2 is SMNVEV (reference sequence). This specimen was peripheral blood, taken 28 days after the second AZD1222 dose. The V call is TRBV27, the J call TRBJ1-6, with no clear D. This receptor was identified in an adult who received the AZD1222 COVID-19 vaccine. CDR3 nucleotides: TGTGCCAGCAGTCCCGGGGTTTTTGGGTTGGCCTATAATTCACCCCTCCACTTT. Translating gives CASSPGVFGLAYNSPLHF.